Each of the 23 T cell receptor beta chains below was sequenced from the same sample in a study of shared clonotypes between healthy human individuals. TCRdb keeps only in-frame clones here, not all; method: immunoSEQ multiplex PCR. The sample holds roughly 2,300,000 clones, about nine tenths seen once. The specimen sequenced was naive CD4+ T cells from PBMCs. As for subset: CD45RA+ positively selected. The origin of the receptors is a young man in good health. Some clones in this sample may be carry-over from other donors' samples.

The J gene is TRBJ1-5, the V gene TRBV10-2; a possible D gene is TRBD1 (6 bases). V was shortened by 3 bases and J by 3 bases, with 12 bases between the two germline ends. The CDR3 runs 15 residues. Germline V gene lookup returns CDR1 WSHSY and CDR2 SAAADI. The CDR3 sequence is CASSDLRTVNQPQHF. CDR3 nucleotides: TGCGCCAGCAGTGACCTCCGGACAGTCAATCAGCCCCAGCATTTT.

The rearrangement links TRBV4-3 to TRBJ2-4; D gene ambiguous. From germline, CDR1 is LGHNA and CDR2 YSLEER. Trimming took off 0 bases at V and 2 bases at J, with 11 bases between the two ends. The CDR3 extends over 16 amino acids. CDR3 nucleotide sequence: TGCGCCAGCAGCCAAGATCTAATGCTATCCAAAAACATTCAGTACTTC. It yields the protein CASSQDLMLSKNIQYF.

V and J are TRBV28 and TRBJ1-2, with D unclear. The V gene's germline CDR1 is MDHEN and CDR2 SYDVKM. The V end was cut by 7 bases, the J end by 4 bases, with 10 bases between. CDR3 length: 12 amino acids. The chain's CDR3 is CASKTALYGYTF. For the CDR3, the DNA is TGTGCCAGCAAGACCGCTCTCTATGGCTACACCTTC.

The chain joins TRBV7-3 to TRBJ2-3; 9 bases match TRBD1. V lost 5 bases to trimming and J lost 7 bases; unmatched junction nucleotides: 10. This CDR3 comprises 15 residues. Germline V lookup: CDR1 SGHTA, CDR2 FQGTGA. The CDR3 sequence: CASSSPDRGRNTQYF. CDR3 sequence (DNA): TGTGCCAGCAGCAGCCCGGACAGGGGTAGAAATACGCAGTATTTT.

A word on this clone: Other DNA sequences in this specimen translate into the identical CDR3. V and J are TRBV5-4 and TRBJ1-2; weak D call: TRBD1 (6 bases). There are 13 residues in the CDR3. The germline gives CDR1 SGHNT, CDR2 YYREEE (reference sequence). Trimming removed 0 bases at V and 8 bases at J, with 11 bases between. The CDR3 DNA is TGTGCCAGCAGCTTGGTTGGGGGCGGGGGCTACACCTTC. This sequence encodes CASSLVGGGGYTF.

The chain employs TRBV21-1 and TRBJ2-2; TRBD2 is the table's D call and was not checked against the DNA. TRBV21-1 is reported as a pseudogene. The CDR3 sequence is 17 residues long. CDR3 coding DNA: TGTGCCAGCAGCAAAGTTCGGAGGGCACGTTGGGCCGGGGAGCTGTTTTTT. This codes for CASSKVRRARWAGELFF.

The chain employs TRBV4-2 and TRBJ2-7; D is ambiguous. Trimming shortened V by 1 base and J by 7 bases, and 14 bases separated the two germline ends. Germline CDR1 reads LGHNA; CDR2 reads YNFKEQ. The CDR3 runs to 14 residues. The CDR3 protein is CASSQAPSGREQYF. The CDR3 bases are TGTGCCAGCAGCCAAGCGCCTTCGGGTCGAGAGCAGTACTTC.

The V call is TRBV5-4, the J call TRBJ1-3, with 8 positions matching TRBD1. This CDR3 has 15 residues. Losses at the gene ends were 4 bases for V and 3 bases for J; bases not matched to a gene: 6. The V gene's germline CDR1 is SGHNT and CDR2 YYREEE (reference sequence). This chain's CDR3 is CASSDQGADGNTIYF. CDR3 DNA: TGTGCCAGCAGCGATCAGGGGGCCGATGGAAACACCATATATTTT.

This clone was observed a single time. The chain joins TRBV13 to TRBJ2-3, with D possibly matching TRBD1 (6 bases). Trimming stripped 5 bases from V and 2 bases from J, with 17 bases between. Looked up from germline, CDR1 is PRHDT and CDR2 is FYEKMQ (reference sequence). The CDR3 has 16 residues. The CDR3 spells CASSRSGVAVTDTQYF. The CDR3, as DNA: TGTGCCAGCAGCCGCTCAGGGGTCGCAGTCACAGATACGCAGTATTTT.

The chain joins TRBV28 to TRBJ1-2; TRBD1 might be the D (5 bases). CDR1 and CDR2 (germline): MDHEN, SYDVKM. The CDR3 extends over 14 amino acids. Trimming took 7 bases from V and 4 from J, leaving 16 bases between them. CDR3 protein: CASISGGQLYGYTF. CDR3 in DNA: TGTGCCAGCATCTCCGGGGGTCAACTCTATGGCTACACCTTC.

V usage is TRBV18 and J usage is TRBJ1-2; D ambiguous. Germline CDR1 and CDR2: KGHSH and LQKENI. The CDR3 is 14 residues long. The V gene lost 4 bases and the J gene lost 0 bases, with 9 bases spanning the gap. As DNA, the CDR3 is TGTGCCAGCTCACTAAGTACAGCTAACTATGGCTACACCTTC. Protein sequence: CASSLSTANYGYTF.

This clone is a singleton in its sample. CDR3 amino acids: CASSLRHDGNIQYF. The CDR3 DNA reads TGTGCCAGCAGTTTACGACACGACGGAAACATTCAGTACTTC. The chain combines TRBV28 with TRBJ2-4; D not certain. The CDR3 loop spans 14 amino acids. Trimming stripped 2 bases from V and 6 bases from J, with 11 bases between. CDR1 and CDR2 (germline): MDHEN, SYDVKM.

This clone was detected only once. The V gene is TRBV10-3, the J gene TRBJ1-2; TRBD1 might be the D (6 bases). CDR1 is ENHRY, CDR2 SYGVKD, per germline. Trimming pared 6 bases from V and 3 bases from J, leaving 14 bases between. CDR3 length: 14 residues. The chain's CDR3 is CAIRVQGTDYGYTF. CDR3 DNA sequence: TGTGCCATCAGAGTACAGGGCACCGACTATGGCTACACCTTC.

This clone was seen just once. This rearrangement joins TRBV10-3 to TRBJ2-7, with TRBD1 identical over 8 bases. The germline V gene encodes CDR1 ENHRY and CDR2 SYGVKD. V was clipped by 1 base and J by 5 bases; unmatched bases: 28. CDR3 size: 22 residues. CDR3 loop: CAISELLQSTIRLTGDGDEQYF. CDR3 nucleotide sequence: TGTGCCATCAGTGAGTTGCTGCAGAGTACAATTCGGCTGACAGGGGATGGGGACGAGCAGTACTTC.

This clone appeared a few times. The identical CDR3 is also encoded by other nucleotide sequences in the sample. The genes are TRBV6-1 and TRBJ1-1; TRBD1 is a possible D gene (5 bases). Trimming pared 4 bases from V and 0 bases from J, leaving 6 bases between. The CDR3 is made up of 13 amino acids. Germline assignment: CDR1 MNHNS and CDR2 SASEGT. For the CDR3, the DNA is TGTGCCAGCAGTGGACAGATGAACACTGAAGCTTTCTTT. It translates to CASSGQMNTEAFF.

V is TRBV6-1 and J is TRBJ1-2; 7 nucleotides agree with TRBD1. V trimming: 7 bases; J trimming: 4 bases; junction bases outside the gene matches: 9. CDR1 and CDR2 from the germline V gene are MNHNS and SASEGT. The CDR3 has 14 residues. CDR3 DNA sequence: TGTGCCAGCAAAAACAGGGGCCTGGGCTATGGCTACACCTTC. It encodes CASKNRGLGYGYTF.

The chain combines TRBV7-9 with TRBJ2-7; tentative D call: TRBD1 (6 bases). Germline lookup yields CDR1 SEHNR and CDR2 FQNEAQ (reference sequence). The CDR3 length is 17 residues. Trimming stripped 3 bases from V and 4 bases from J, with 22 bases between. CDR3 in amino acids: CASSFVWGRDRPYEQYF. The CDR3 DNA sequence: TGTGCCAGCAGCTTTGTCTGGGGTCGTGACAGGCCATACGAGCAGTACTTC.

The J gene is TRBJ1-1, the V gene TRBV6-5; D call uncertain. The germline CDR1 and CDR2 sequences are MNHEY and SVGAGI. With 0 bases removed from V and 0 bases from J, the gap between germline ends came to 11 bases. This CDR3 is built from 16 residues. This CDR3 reads CASSYSNAAMNTEAFF. CDR3 DNA sequence: TGTGCCAGCAGTTACTCGAATGCCGCGATGAACACTGAAGCTTTCTTT.

The V call is TRBV5-1, the J call TRBJ2-2, with 9 bases matching TRBD1. Germline V gene data show CDR1 as SGHRS and CDR2 as YFSETQ. The V and J ends lost 5 bases and 5 bases, in that order; junction bases with no gene match: 13. This CDR3 spans 17 amino acids. CDR3 protein: CASRENRGTGLTGELFF. The CDR3 nucleotides read TGCGCCAGCAGGGAGAACCGGGGGACAGGGCTAACCGGGGAGCTGTTTTTT.

V is TRBV27 and J is TRBJ2-3; D call uncertain. This CDR3 is built from 14 residues. The germline gives CDR1 MNHEY, CDR2 SMNVEV (reference sequence). Between the trimmed V and J ends, which lost 6 bases and 0 bases, there was a span of 10 bases. CDR3 sequence reads: CASRLRPSTDTQYF. Here the CDR3 DNA reads TGTGCCAGCAGACTTAGGCCGAGCACAGATACGCAGTATTTT.

The CDR3 sequence: CASSYSTDSTDTQYF. CDR3 DNA sequence: TGTGCCAGCAGTTACTCGACGGACAGCACAGATACGCAGTATTTT. V usage is TRBV6-5 and J usage is TRBJ2-3; D remains ambiguous. Trimming shortened V by 0 bases and J by 0 bases, and 7 bases separated the two germline ends. Germline values: CDR1 MNHEY, CDR2 SVGAGI. There are 15 residues in the CDR3.

Remarks on this clone: The same CDR3 also results from other DNA sequences found in this sample. The chain is built from TRBV9 and TRBJ2-1; 11 bases are shared with TRBD2. Germline V gene data show CDR1 as SGDLS and CDR2 as YYNGEE. This CDR3 is 15 amino acids long. V shed 3 bases, J shed 4 bases, and the junction held 3 bases outside the gene matches. The CDR3 DNA reads TGTGCCAGCAGCGCTGGGACTAGCGGATACAATGAGCAGTTCTTC. It translates to CASSAGTSGYNEQFF.

The rearrangement uses TRBV6-5 and TRBJ2-5; D may be TRBD1 (6 bases). From germline, CDR1 is MNHEY and CDR2 SVGAGI. The germline V and J ends were trimmed by 6 bases and 1 base, with 15 bases remaining between them. The CDR3 is 15 amino acids. CDR3 sequence: CASSPLQGPQETQYF. DNA for the CDR3: TGTGCCAGCAGCCCCCTACAGGGACCCCAAGAGACCCAGTACTTC.